The rows below give T cell receptor beta chains drawn from one sample of a study of cytomegalovirus exposure and HLA in healthy donors. TCRdb's copy holds only in-frame clones and misses some; the assay was immunoSEQ multiplex PCR. The sample has some 130,000 clones, around 85% seen once. Sequenced sample: PBMCs. These receptors were obtained from a woman in her twenties or thirties in good health and CMV-seropositive. Each CDR3 is given with its conserved first and last residue. The D gene is left open where the match is weak. A clone size is listed for some rows: how often the clone was seen (once, few, many), or a class if it is expanded.

D: TRBD1; V: TRBV5-4; J: TRBJ2-7; size: .; length: 14; CDR3: CASSLQQGAGEQYF; DNA: TGTGCCAGCAGCTTGCAACAGGGGGCCGGCGAGCAGTACTTC
D: .; V: TRBV5-1; J: TRBJ2-2; size: once; length: 16; CDR3: CASSLNRQDLGEELFF; DNA: TGCGCCAGCAGCCTGAACCGACAGGATTTAGGCGAGGAGCTGTTTTTT
D: .; V: TRBV10-3; J: TRBJ1-4; size: .; length: 14; CDR3: CAIRGSTTNEKLFF; DNA: TGTGCCATCAGGGGGAGCACAACTAATGAAAAGCTGTTTTTT
D: .; V: TRBV27; J: TRBJ1-1; size: few; length: 15; CDR3: CASRLTVGSGPEAFF; DNA: TGTGCCAGCAGACTAACCGTTGGGAGTGGCCCTGAAGCTTTCTTT
D: TRBD2; V: TRBV6-5; J: TRBJ2-1; size: .; length: 15; CDR3: CASSSGAGGYNEQFF; DNA: TGTGCCAGCAGTTCTGGTGCGGGGGGGTACAATGAGCAGTTCTTC
D: .; V: TRBV18; J: TRBJ2-2; size: .; length: 15; CDR3: CASSLYREFTGELFF; DNA: TGTGCCAGCTCCCTATACAGGGAGTTCACCGGGGAGCTGTTTTTT
D: .; V: TRBV6-5; J: TRBJ1-5; size: once; length: 15; CDR3: CASRYRTNSNQPQHF; DNA: TGTGCCAGCAGATACAGGACTAATAGCAATCAGCCCCAGCATTTT
D: .; V: TRBV27; J: TRBJ2-1; size: .; length: 12; CDR3: CASSPSGHEQFF; DNA: TGTGCCAGCAGTCCCTCGGGTCATGAGCAGTTCTTC
D: TRBD2; V: TRBV6-5; J: TRBJ2-2; size: few; length: 12; CDR3: CASGGGTGELFF; DNA: TGTGCCAGCGGGGGGGGCACCGGGGAGCTGTTTTTT
D: .; V: TRBV2; J: TRBJ2-1; size: .; length: 14; CDR3: CASSGREAGNEQFF; DNA: TGTGCCAGCAGTGGCAGGGAGGCAGGGAATGAGCAGTTCTTC
D: .; V: TRBV2; J: TRBJ2-7; size: .; length: 12; CDR3: CASSSQGFEQYF; DNA: TGTGCCAGCAGTTCCCAGGGTTTCGAGCAGTACTTC
D: .; V: TRBV6-1; J: TRBJ1-3; size: .; length: 14; CDR3: CASSEATGGNTIYF; DNA: TGTGCCAGCAGTGAAGCCACAGGGGGAAACACCATATATTTT
D: .; V: TRBV11-2; J: TRBJ1-3; size: .; length: 14; CDR3: CASSRQFSGNTIYF; DNA: TGTGCCAGCAGTCGACAGTTCTCTGGAAACACCATATATTTT
D: .; V: TRBV6-5; J: TRBJ2-2; size: .; length: 16; CDR3: CASSSLTPSNTGELFF; DNA: TGTGCCAGCAGTTCCCTGACACCTTCGAACACCGGGGAGCTGTTTTTT
D: .; V: TRBV9; J: TRBJ1-2; size: .; length: 14; CDR3: CASSVGDSFYGYTF; DNA: TGTGCCAGCAGCGTAGGGGACTCTTTCTATGGCTACACCTTC
D: TRBD1; V: TRBV27; J: TRBJ1-2; size: .; length: 14; CDR3: CASSTTNRGDGYTF; DNA: TGTGCCAGCAGTACCACTAACAGGGGGGATGGCTACACCTTC
D: .; V: TRBV19; J: TRBJ1-5; size: once; length: 14; CDR3: CASSFLGGNQPQHF; DNA: TGTGCCAGTAGTTTCCTCGGAGGGAATCAGCCCCAGCATTTT
D: TRBD2; V: TRBV5-1; J: TRBJ2-1; size: .; length: 16; CDR3: CASSSLGAGGGNEQFF; DNA: TGCGCCAGCAGCTCCCTGGGGGCGGGGGGGGGCAATGAGCAGTTCTTC
D: TRBD2; V: TRBV30; J: TRBJ2-1; size: .; length: 14; CDR3: CACPSSGRWNEQFF; DNA: TGTGCCTGCCCATCTAGCGGGAGATGGAATGAGCAGTTCTTC
D: .; V: TRBV7-9; J: TRBJ1-1; size: .; length: 16; CDR3: CASSLNTGGVDTEAFF; DNA: TGTGCCAGCAGCTTAAACACCGGGGGTGTAGACACTGAAGCTTTCTTT
D: .; V: TRBV10-2; J: TRBJ2-7; size: few; length: 14; CDR3: CASTGTRPAGEQYF; DNA: TGCGCCAGCACGGGAACTAGACCCGCGGGCGAGCAGTACTTC
D: .; V: TRBV6-1; J: TRBJ1-3; size: .; length: 13; CDR3: CAVSRAAGNTIYF; DNA: TGTGCCGTTAGCAGGGCTGCTGGAAACACCATATATTTT
D: .; V: TRBV28; J: TRBJ2-3; size: .; length: 16; CDR3: CASSSRSGSHTDTQYF; DNA: TGTGCCAGCAGTTCTCGTTCAGGGTCCCACACAGATACGCAGTATTTT
D: TRBD1; V: TRBV6-4; J: TRBJ2-3; size: .; length: 15; CDR3: CASSSQGAGVDTQYF; DNA: TGTGCCAGCAGTTCACAGGGGGCCGGGGTAGATACGCAGTATTTT
D: TRBD1; V: TRBV30; J: TRBJ2-6; size: .; length: 19; CDR3: CAWSTIWDRGLEGANVLTF; DNA: TGTGCCTGGAGTACTATTTGGGACAGGGGGCTTGAGGGGGCCAACGTCCTGACTTTC
D: .; V: TRBV6-1; J: TRBJ1-5; size: .; length: 15; CDR3: CASSGVGASNQPQHF; DNA: TGTGCCAGCAGTGGGGTGGGGGCGAGCAATCAGCCCCAGCATTTT
D: TRBD1; V: TRBV30; J: TRBJ2-1; size: .; length: 12; CDR3: CAWSGDRGEQFF; DNA: TGTGCCTGGAGTGGGGACAGGGGCGAGCAGTTCTTC
D: .; V: TRBV5-1; J: TRBJ1-2; size: .; length: 15; CDR3: CASSLGPQGNYGYTF; DNA: TGCGCCAGCAGCTTGGGCCCCCAGGGGAACTATGGCTACACCTTC
D: .; V: TRBV28; J: TRBJ1-2; size: .; length: 12; CDR3: CASSDSNYGYTF; DNA: TGTGCCAGCAGTGACAGTAACTATGGCTACACCTTC
D: .; V: TRBV5-5; J: TRBJ1-1; size: .; length: 13; CDR3: CASTLGGNTEAFF; DNA: TGTGCCAGCACCCTCGGGGGGAACACTGAAGCTTTCTTT
D: .; V: TRBV5-6; J: TRBJ2-6; size: once; length: 12; CDR3: CASSQTPGQLTF; DNA: TGTGCCAGCAGCCAGACACCGGGACAACTGACTTTC
D: .; V: TRBV27; J: TRBJ2-3; size: few; length: 12; CDR3: CASTNSRDTQYF; DNA: TGTGCCAGCACCAACTCGAGGGATACGCAGTATTTT
D: .; V: TRBV7-9; J: TRBJ1-6; size: .; length: 13; CDR3: CASSSNGNSPLHF; DNA: TGTGCCAGCAGCTCAAACGGGAATTCACCCCTCCACTTT
D: TRBD1; V: TRBV28; J: TRBJ1-4; size: .; length: 15; CDR3: CASSLLGTDNEKLFF; DNA: TGTGCCAGCAGTCTCCTAGGGACAGATAATGAAAAACTGTTTTTT
D: TRBD2; V: TRBV6-4; J: TRBJ2-7; size: .; length: 17; CDR3: CAPRGGASGGQPYEQYF; DNA: TGTGCCCCCCGAGGAGGGGCTAGCGGGGGTCAACCCTACGAGCAGTACTTC
D: .; V: TRBV5-6; J: TRBJ1-5; size: .; length: 15; CDR3: CASSLTGYSNQPQHF; DNA: TGTGCCAGCAGCTTGACAGGGTATAGCAATCAGCCCCAGCATTTT
D: TRBD2; V: TRBV2; J: TRBJ2-1; size: .; length: 16; CDR3: CASSEPGGTSYNEQFF; DNA: TGTGCCAGCAGTGAACCGGGAGGGACTAGCTACAATGAGCAGTTCTTC
D: TRBD2; V: TRBV2; J: TRBJ2-1; size: .; length: 13; CDR3: CASREREGGEQFF; DNA: TGTGCCAGCAGGGAACGGGAGGGCGGTGAGCAGTTCTTC
D: .; V: TRBV29-1; J: TRBJ2-2; size: .; length: 14; CDR3: CSVGVRGEAGELFF; DNA: TGCAGCGTTGGTGTCAGGGGAGAGGCCGGGGAGCTGTTTTTT
D: .; V: TRBV6-5; J: TRBJ2-2; size: .; length: 15; CDR3: CASSYLGEGAGELFF; DNA: TGTGCCAGCAGTTACTTAGGGGAAGGGGCCGGGGAGCTGTTTTTT
D: TRBD1; V: TRBV19; J: TRBJ1-1; size: .; length: 15; CDR3: CASSIPTGSNTEAFF; DNA: TGTGCCAGTAGTATCCCGACAGGGTCGAACACTGAAGCTTTCTTT
D: .; V: TRBV29-1; J: TRBJ2-1; size: once; length: 10; CDR3: CSVRGNEQFF; DNA: TGCAGCGTAAGGGGAAATGAGCAGTTCTTC